A selection of T cell receptor beta chains follows, all from one sample in a study. Measured with immunoSEQ multiplex PCR; TCRdb has only the in-frame clones, and not every one. Found here are some 68,000 clones, about 93% of them singletons; the top ten hold around 4.5%. The sequencing sample was made of PBMCs. The source is a man aged 40-55 years with rheumatoid arthritis. The CDR3 runs from the conserved cysteine through the conserved F or W. Each record gives: J gene, V gene, D gene, clone size, CDR3 protein, CDR3 DNA. D genes are given only for firm matches. Where a row states a size, it is once, few, many or the class of an expanded clone; other rows omit it.

TRBJ2-2 TRBV19 - - CASIDGQGGTGELFF TGTGCCAGTATCGACGGACAGGGAGGGACCGGGGAGCTGTTTTTT
TRBJ2-3 TRBV24-1 - - CATSPPGQTTQYF TGTGCCACCAGCCCTCCCGGACAGACCACGCAGTATTTT
TRBJ1-4 TRBV14 - - CASSQDPGTAEKLFF TGTGCCAGCAGCCAAGATCCCGGGACGGCTGAAAAACTGTTTTTT
TRBJ1-1 TRBV4-1 - - CASSQSPYGSDTEAFF TGCGCCAGCAGCCAATCCCCCTACGGATCAGACACTGAAGCTTTCTTT
TRBJ1-5 TRBV6-5 - - CASRYRDGNQPQHF TGTGCCAGCAGGTACCGGGACGGGAATCAGCCCCAGCATTTT
TRBJ2-7 TRBV4-1 - - CASSHVGTPYEQYF TGCGCCAGCAGCCACGTCGGAACCCCCTACGAGCAGTACTTC
TRBJ1-1 TRBV28 - - CASSRDYGGTKGEAFF TGTGCCAGCAGCCGAGATTATGGGGGTACCAAAGGTGAAGCTTTCTTT
TRBJ2-5 TRBV7-2 TRBD2 - CASSFGSGRESIETQYF TGTGCCAGCAGCTTCGGCAGCGGGAGGGAGTCTATCGAGACCCAGTACTTC
TRBJ2-2 TRBV29-1 - - CSVEHTRGTGELFF TGCAGCGTTGAACACACGCGGGGCACCGGGGAGCTGTTTTTT
TRBJ1-4 TRBV5-5 - - CASSLGAAEKLFF TGTGCCAGCAGCTTGGGAGCCGCGGAAAAACTGTTTTTT
TRBJ2-5 TRBV5-3 - once CARSSGQQSQETQYF TGTGCCAGAAGCTCCGGACAGCAATCCCAAGAGACCCAGTACTTC
TRBJ1-1 TRBV5-1 - once CASSPGTYGTEAFF TGCGCCAGCAGCCCAGGGACGTACGGCACTGAAGCTTTCTTT
TRBJ1-1 TRBV27 - - CASSLVANTEAFF TGTGCCAGCAGTTTAGTTGCGAACACTGAAGCTTTCTTT
TRBJ1-2 TRBV7-9 - - CASSQSDRNYGYTF TGTGCCAGCAGTCAATCCGACAGGAACTATGGCTACACCTTC
TRBJ2-1 TRBV19 TRBD1 - CASSPPRDSYYNEQFF TGTGCCAGTAGTCCACCCCGGGACAGTTACTACAATGAGCAGTTCTTC
TRBJ1-5 TRBV30 - - CAWSPNSNQPQHF TGTGCCTGGAGCCCCAATAGCAATCAGCCCCAGCATTTT
TRBJ2-2 TRBV7-3 - - CASSLIGGRNTGELFF TGTGCCAGCAGCTTAATCGGGGGCCGGAACACCGGGGAGCTGTTTTTT
TRBJ1-3 TRBV19 - - CASSPGEYPRDTIYF TGTGCCAGTAGCCCAGGGGAATATCCTAGGGACACCATATATTTT
TRBJ1-5 TRBV5-6 - - CASSHQGNQPQHF TGTGCCAGCAGCCACCAGGGTAATCAGCCCCAGCATTTT
TRBJ2-1 TRBV4-2 TRBD1 - CASSRTTLTGDYNEQFF TGTGCCAGCAGCCGCACCACCCTAACAGGGGATTACAATGAGCAGTTCTTC
TRBJ2-2 TRBV6-5 TRBD1 once CASSYSGQDNTGELFF TGTGCCAGCAGTTACTCGGGACAGGATAACACCGGGGAGCTGTTTTTT
TRBJ1-1 TRBV6-5 - - CASILTVNTEAFF TGTGCCAGCATCCTGACCGTGAACACTGAAGCTTTCTTT
TRBJ1-4 TRBV18 TRBD1 - CASSPQTTGQGNEKLFF TGTGCCAGCTCACCACAAACCACGGGACAGGGTAATGAAAAACTGTTTTTT
TRBJ2-7 TRBV6-6 - - CASSYSGGGSSYEQYF TGTGCCAGCAGTTACTCGGGCGGGGGCAGCTCCTACGAGCAGTACTTC
TRBJ2-1 TRBV9 TRBD2 - CASSVGLAGGEQFF TGTGCCAGCAGCGTTGGACTAGCGGGAGGCGAGCAGTTCTTC
TRBJ1-4 TRBV27 - - CASSPRAGTGWVFF TGTGCCAGCAGTCCCAGGGCCGGTACAGGGTGGGTGTTTTTT
TRBJ2-1 TRBV18 TRBD1 - CASSPPDRGSYNEQFF TGTGCCAGCTCACCACCGGACAGGGGGTCCTACAATGAGCAGTTCTTC
TRBJ1-5 TRBV7-8 TRBD1 once CASSLDRTGINQPQHF TGTGCCAGCAGCTTAGATCGGACAGGGATTAATCAGCCCCAGCATTTT
TRBJ1-1 TRBV9 TRBD1 - CASSERIDRANTEAFF TGTGCCAGCAGCGAGAGGATTGACAGGGCGAACACTGAAGCTTTCTTT
TRBJ2-7 TRBV2 TRBD1 - CASGDRGNYEQYF TGTGCCAGCGGGGACAGGGGGAACTACGAGCAGTACTTC
TRBJ1-1 TRBV5-1 TRBD1 - CASRWDRMNTEAFF TGCGCCAGCCGCTGGGACAGGATGAACACTGAAGCTTTCTTT
TRBJ2-1 TRBV11-2 - - CASIPQGSSYNEQFF TGTGCCAGCATCCCGCAGGGGAGTTCCTACAATGAGCAGTTCTTC
TRBJ2-7 TRBV4-1 TRBD1 - CASSQERLQGGGRIYEQYF TGCGCCAGCAGCCAAGAGAGACTACAGGGGGGTGGAAGGATTTACGAGCAGTACTTC
TRBJ1-4 TRBV6-2/TRBV6-3 - few CASSRGRALTAHEKLFF TGTGCCAGCAGTCGCGGCAGGGCCCTTACGGCGCATGAAAAACTGTTTTTT
TRBJ1-5 TRBV27 - - CASSLVFGARGNQPQHF TGTGCCAGCAGTTTAGTCTTCGGGGCGAGGGGCAATCAGCCCCAGCATTTT
TRBJ1-3 TRBV7-9 - - CASSLGHPFSGNTIYF TGTGCCAGCAGCTTAGGACACCCTTTCTCTGGAAACACCATATATTTT
TRBJ2-7 TRBV5-6 TRBD2 - CARGTGTSGTDSYEQYF TGTGCCAGGGGGACCGGGACTAGCGGGACCGATTCCTACGAGCAGTACTTC
TRBJ2-7 TRBV28 - once CASTTIYEQYF TGTGCCAGCACCACAATCTACGAGCAGTACTTC
TRBJ2-1 TRBV5-4 - - CASSPGLGKARLDEQFF TGTGCCAGCAGCCCCGGACTCGGAAAGGCCCGTTTAGATGAGCAGTTCTTC
TRBJ1-1 TRBV30 TRBD1 - CAGHRGSMNTEAFF TGTGCCGGCCACAGGGGCTCAATGAACACTGAAGCTTTCTTT
TRBJ2-7 TRBV10-3 - - CAISRDSSSYEQYF TGTGCCATCAGCCGGGACTCGAGCTCCTACGAGCAGTACTTC
TRBJ1-1 TRBV7-3 - - CASSLRPPPGWQGYTEAFF TGTGCCAGCAGCTTACGGCCCCCTCCTGGGTGGCAGGGTTACACTGAAGCTTTCTTT
TRBJ1-4 TRBV13 - - CASSFDRHNEKLFF TGTGCCAGCAGCTTTGACAGGCATAATGAAAAACTGTTTTTT
TRBJ2-7 TRBV9 TRBD1 - CASSVREDRGYEQYF TGTGCCAGCAGCGTTCGGGAGGACAGGGGATACGAGCAGTACTTC
TRBJ2-7 TRBV29-1 TRBD1 - CSVSEQGATYEQYF TGCAGCGTCTCTGAACAGGGGGCTACCTACGAGCAGTACTTC
TRBJ2-2 TRBV19 TRBD2 - CASSIPTSGSVGELFF TGTGCCAGTAGTATCCCAACTAGCGGTTCGGTCGGGGAGCTGTTTTTT
TRBJ2-5 TRBV11-2 - - CASSSRQTQETQYF TGTGCCAGCAGCTCCCGACAGACCCAAGAGACCCAGTACTTC
TRBJ2-1 TRBV4-2 - - CASREGNEQFF TGTGCCAGCAGGGAGGGGAATGAGCAGTTCTTC
TRBJ2-7 TRBV24-1 - - CATSDSSESYEQYF TGTGCCACCAGTGATTCGAGTGAGTCCTACGAGCAGTACTTC
TRBJ1-1 TRBV19 - - CASSIGMNTEAFF TGTGCCAGTAGTATAGGTATGAACACTGAAGCTTTCTTT